These T cell receptor beta chains were read from a single sample in a study of cytomegalovirus exposure and HLA in healthy donors. The protocol was immunoSEQ multiplex PCR, while the TCRdb copy is restricted to in-frame clones and leaves out a portion. The table lists under 150,000 clones, around 88% of them singletons. The sample was PBMCs. The receptor source for this set is a woman aged 18-29 years in good health and CMV-seropositive. Each CDR3 is given with its conserved first and last residue. The D gene is left open where the match is weak. A row's size may be missing; if present it is once, few, many or a size class.

J,D,size,V,CDR3,DNA
TRBJ1-2,TRBD1,NA,TRBV19,CATRTGAASLFYGYTF,TGTGCCACTCGGACAGGGGCCGCAAGCCTCTTCTATGGCTACACCTTC
TRBJ2-1,TRBD2,NA,TRBV7-2,CASSPGTSAYNEQFF,TGTGCCAGCAGCCCTGGGACTAGCGCCTACAATGAGCAGTTCTTC
TRBJ2-7,TRBD1,NA,TRBV6-5,CASRRTGGYEQYF,TGTGCCAGCAGGCGGACAGGGGGTTACGAGCAGTACTTC
TRBJ1-2,TRBD1,NA,TRBV2,CASRDRESNYGYTF,TGTGCCAGCAGGGACAGGGAAAGTAACTATGGCTACACCTTC
TRBJ1-6,TRBD1,NA,TRBV14,CASSLGQGLSSPLHF,TGTGCCAGCAGTCTAGGACAGGGGCTAAGCTCACCCCTCCACTTT
TRBJ2-3,TRBD2,few,TRBV6-6,CASSYSLLAMTDTQYF,TGTGCCAGCAGTTACTCTTTACTAGCGATGACAGATACGCAGTATTTT
TRBJ2-7,NA,NA,TRBV5-1,CASSAYRSSYEQYF,TGCGCCAGCAGCGCCTACAGAAGCTCCTACGAGCAGTACTTC
TRBJ1-2,NA,NA,TRBV18,CASSPGAAYGYTF,TGTGCCAGCTCACCAGGAGCGGCCTATGGCTACACCTTC
TRBJ1-2,TRBD1,NA,TRBV2,CASRKSGTGGSGYTF,TGTGCCAGCAGAAAATCCGGGACAGGGGGCTCTGGCTACACCTTC
TRBJ1-2,TRBD1,few,TRBV4-2,CASSQALGQLYGYTF,TGTGCCAGCAGCCAAGCTCTGGGACAGTTATATGGCTACACCTTC
TRBJ1-6,NA,once,TRBV2,CASSLGESSYNSPLHF,TGTGCCAGCAGTTTGGGCGAGAGCTCCTATAATTCACCCCTCCACTTT
TRBJ1-1,TRBD1,NA,TRBV29-1,CSVETGGTEAFF,TGCAGCGTTGAGACAGGGGGGACTGAAGCTTTCTTT
TRBJ2-7,TRBD2,NA,TRBV7-8,CASRPGGAVDEQYF,TGTGCCAGCAGACCGGGGGGGGCCGTAGACGAGCAGTACTTC
TRBJ1-1,NA,few,TRBV4-2,CASSQGGPAFEAFF,TGTGCCAGCAGCCAAGGGGGGCCCGCATTCGAAGCTTTCTTT
TRBJ1-2,NA,NA,TRBV27,CASSPYREAGWTF,TGTGCCAGCAGCCCGTACCGGGAGGCAGGGTGGACCTTC
TRBJ2-3,TRBD1,NA,TRBV4-1,CASSQVLVIGQGTDTQYF,TGCGCCAGCAGCCAAGTGTTAGTGATAGGACAGGGCACAGATACGCAGTATTTT
TRBJ2-7,TRBD1,NA,TRBV6-1,CASIGGQGPYEQYF,TGTGCCAGCATAGGTGGACAGGGACCCTACGAGCAGTACTTC
TRBJ2-6,NA,NA,TRBV10-1,CAGAGQPASGANVLTF,TGCGCCGGGGCAGGACAGCCGGCTTCTGGGGCCAACGTCCTGACTTTC
TRBJ2-3,NA,NA,TRBV5-1,CASQGLPGTDTQYF,TGCGCCAGCCAGGGACTGCCAGGGACAGATACGCAGTATTTT
TRBJ2-7,TRBD2,NA,TRBV28,CASISPRGSPYEQYF,TGTGCCAGCATCTCTCCGCGGGGGAGCCCCTACGAGCAGTACTTC
TRBJ2-5,NA,NA,TRBV7-9,CASSTEATSRETQYF,TGTGCCAGCAGCACCGAGGCCACTAGCCGAGAGACCCAGTACTTC
TRBJ2-1,TRBD2,NA,TRBV7-3,CASSLTGTSGADEQFF,TGTGCCAGCAGCTTAACTGGGACTAGCGGGGCGGATGAGCAGTTCTTC
TRBJ1-2,NA,NA,TRBV28,CASSTPPAQKTNGYTF,TGTGCCAGCAGTACCCCCCCTGCCCAGAAAACCAATGGCTACACCTTC
TRBJ2-3,TRBD1,NA,TRBV7-3,CASSSGDSANTQYF,TGTGCCAGCAGCTCTGGGGACAGTGCAAATACGCAGTATTTT
TRBJ2-5,NA,many,TRBV5-1,CASSLEGGRGVETQYF,TGCGCCAGCAGCTTGGAAGGGGGAAGGGGTGTAGAGACCCAGTACTTC
TRBJ1-3,NA,NA,TRBV27,CASSLFGGRTGNTIYF,TGTGCCAGCAGTTTATTTGGGGGCCGTACTGGAAACACCATATATTTT
TRBJ2-4,NA,NA,TRBV5-6,CASSGGVRIQYF,TGTGCCAGCAGCGGCGGGGTACGCATTCAGTACTTC
TRBJ1-1,NA,once,TRBV5-6,CASSFRRATEAFF,TGTGCCAGCAGCTTCAGGCGGGCCACTGAAGCTTTCTTT
TRBJ2-2,TRBD1,NA,TRBV29-1,CSVRPRTGEGPRTGELFF,TGCAGCGTTCGGCCACGGACAGGGGAGGGACCGCGGACCGGGGAGCTGTTTTTT
TRBJ2-1,TRBD2,NA,TRBV4-3,CASSTILATGGNEQFF,TGCGCCAGCAGCACCATACTAGCTACGGGGGGTAATGAGCAGTTCTTC
TRBJ2-1,TRBD2,NA,TRBV2,CASSVVRGSGNEQFF,TGTGCCAGCAGTGTTGTGCGGGGGTCCGGTAATGAGCAGTTCTTC
TRBJ2-5,NA,NA,TRBV5-1,CASSLEASEETQYF,TGCGCCAGCAGCTTGGAAGCCAGCGAAGAGACCCAGTACTTC
TRBJ1-6,TRBD1,many,TRBV4-1,CASSQVGTANNSPLHF,TGCGCCAGCAGCCAAGTCGGGACAGCGAATAATTCACCCCTCCACTTT
TRBJ1-2,NA,NA,TRBV5-4,CASSFVGVGYTF,TGTGCCAGCAGCTTCGTCGGAGTTGGCTACACCTTC
TRBJ2-1,NA,NA,TRBV28,CASSLLAREQFF,TGTGCCAGCAGTTTACTGGCGAGGGAGCAGTTCTTC
TRBJ1-6,NA,NA,TRBV27,CASSLEGLLDNSPLHF,TGTGCCAGCAGTTTGGAGGGACTTTTAGATAATTCACCCCTCCACTTT
TRBJ2-3,TRBD2,NA,TRBV27,CASSPRGGGRAIRTDTQYF,TGTGCCAGCAGTCCCAGGGGGGGCGGGAGGGCCATCCGCACAGATACGCAGTATTTT
TRBJ1-1,TRBD1,NA,TRBV19,CASSTDRDGSAFF,TGTGCCAGTAGTACGGACAGGGACGGATCAGCTTTCTTT
TRBJ2-1,NA,once,TRBV9,CASSALDTSYNEQFF,TGTGCCAGCAGTGCCCTTGACACATCCTACAATGAGCAGTTCTTC
TRBJ1-3,NA,NA,TRBV7-2,CASSLGQSAGNTIYF,TGTGCCAGCAGCCTTGGACAGAGTGCTGGAAACACCATATATTTT
TRBJ1-1,TRBD1,NA,TRBV5-1,CASSLDTGTGVAAFF,TGCGCCAGCAGCTTGGATACCGGGACAGGGGTTGCAGCTTTCTTT
TRBJ1-2,NA,NA,TRBV30,CAWSGGLFLSANYGYTF,TGTGCCTGGAGTGGAGGACTATTTTTATCGGCTAACTATGGCTACACCTTC
TRBJ2-1,TRBD2,NA,TRBV27,CASSFAGGGSYNEQFF,TGTGCCAGCAGTTTCGCCGGCGGGGGCTCCTACAATGAGCAGTTCTTC
TRBJ1-1,NA,NA,TRBV28,CASRLGQTAAFF,TGTGCCAGCAGACTAGGACAGACGGCAGCTTTCTTT
TRBJ2-7,NA,NA,TRBV5-1,CASSLDTVSYEQYF,TGCGCCAGCAGCTTGGATACGGTCTCCTACGAGCAGTACTTC
TRBJ1-6,NA,NA,TRBV11-3,CARELDYSSYNSPLHF,TGTGCCCGCGAACTCGACTACAGCTCCTATAATTCACCCCTCCACTTT
TRBJ1-6,TRBD1,NA,TRBV7-9,CASSRGTGSSYNSPLHF,TGTGCCAGCAGCCGGGGGACAGGGAGCTCCTATAATTCACCCCTCCACTTT
TRBJ1-4,NA,NA,TRBV20-1,CSARRQEKLFF,TGCAGTGCTCGACGACAGGAAAAACTGTTTTTT
TRBJ1-1,NA,NA,TRBV27,CASSLNQGRTEAFF,TGTGCCAGCAGTTTAAATCAGGGCCGGACTGAAGCTTTCTTT
TRBJ2-1,TRBD2,NA,TRBV11-2,CASRRTSWQYNEQFF,TGTGCCAGCAGAAGGACTAGCTGGCAGTACAATGAGCAGTTCTTC
TRBJ1-5,TRBD1,NA,TRBV9,CASSAGTEYSNQPQHF,TGTGCCAGCAGCGCCGGGACAGAGTATAGCAATCAGCCCCAGCATTTT
TRBJ2-7,TRBD1,NA,TRBV15,CATRGQGGEQYF,TGTGCCACCAGGGGACAGGGAGGCGAGCAGTACTTC
TRBJ1-2,TRBD1,NA,TRBV5-1,CASSPTGGADYGYTF,TGCGCCAGCAGCCCTACAGGGGGTGCCGACTATGGCTACACCTTC